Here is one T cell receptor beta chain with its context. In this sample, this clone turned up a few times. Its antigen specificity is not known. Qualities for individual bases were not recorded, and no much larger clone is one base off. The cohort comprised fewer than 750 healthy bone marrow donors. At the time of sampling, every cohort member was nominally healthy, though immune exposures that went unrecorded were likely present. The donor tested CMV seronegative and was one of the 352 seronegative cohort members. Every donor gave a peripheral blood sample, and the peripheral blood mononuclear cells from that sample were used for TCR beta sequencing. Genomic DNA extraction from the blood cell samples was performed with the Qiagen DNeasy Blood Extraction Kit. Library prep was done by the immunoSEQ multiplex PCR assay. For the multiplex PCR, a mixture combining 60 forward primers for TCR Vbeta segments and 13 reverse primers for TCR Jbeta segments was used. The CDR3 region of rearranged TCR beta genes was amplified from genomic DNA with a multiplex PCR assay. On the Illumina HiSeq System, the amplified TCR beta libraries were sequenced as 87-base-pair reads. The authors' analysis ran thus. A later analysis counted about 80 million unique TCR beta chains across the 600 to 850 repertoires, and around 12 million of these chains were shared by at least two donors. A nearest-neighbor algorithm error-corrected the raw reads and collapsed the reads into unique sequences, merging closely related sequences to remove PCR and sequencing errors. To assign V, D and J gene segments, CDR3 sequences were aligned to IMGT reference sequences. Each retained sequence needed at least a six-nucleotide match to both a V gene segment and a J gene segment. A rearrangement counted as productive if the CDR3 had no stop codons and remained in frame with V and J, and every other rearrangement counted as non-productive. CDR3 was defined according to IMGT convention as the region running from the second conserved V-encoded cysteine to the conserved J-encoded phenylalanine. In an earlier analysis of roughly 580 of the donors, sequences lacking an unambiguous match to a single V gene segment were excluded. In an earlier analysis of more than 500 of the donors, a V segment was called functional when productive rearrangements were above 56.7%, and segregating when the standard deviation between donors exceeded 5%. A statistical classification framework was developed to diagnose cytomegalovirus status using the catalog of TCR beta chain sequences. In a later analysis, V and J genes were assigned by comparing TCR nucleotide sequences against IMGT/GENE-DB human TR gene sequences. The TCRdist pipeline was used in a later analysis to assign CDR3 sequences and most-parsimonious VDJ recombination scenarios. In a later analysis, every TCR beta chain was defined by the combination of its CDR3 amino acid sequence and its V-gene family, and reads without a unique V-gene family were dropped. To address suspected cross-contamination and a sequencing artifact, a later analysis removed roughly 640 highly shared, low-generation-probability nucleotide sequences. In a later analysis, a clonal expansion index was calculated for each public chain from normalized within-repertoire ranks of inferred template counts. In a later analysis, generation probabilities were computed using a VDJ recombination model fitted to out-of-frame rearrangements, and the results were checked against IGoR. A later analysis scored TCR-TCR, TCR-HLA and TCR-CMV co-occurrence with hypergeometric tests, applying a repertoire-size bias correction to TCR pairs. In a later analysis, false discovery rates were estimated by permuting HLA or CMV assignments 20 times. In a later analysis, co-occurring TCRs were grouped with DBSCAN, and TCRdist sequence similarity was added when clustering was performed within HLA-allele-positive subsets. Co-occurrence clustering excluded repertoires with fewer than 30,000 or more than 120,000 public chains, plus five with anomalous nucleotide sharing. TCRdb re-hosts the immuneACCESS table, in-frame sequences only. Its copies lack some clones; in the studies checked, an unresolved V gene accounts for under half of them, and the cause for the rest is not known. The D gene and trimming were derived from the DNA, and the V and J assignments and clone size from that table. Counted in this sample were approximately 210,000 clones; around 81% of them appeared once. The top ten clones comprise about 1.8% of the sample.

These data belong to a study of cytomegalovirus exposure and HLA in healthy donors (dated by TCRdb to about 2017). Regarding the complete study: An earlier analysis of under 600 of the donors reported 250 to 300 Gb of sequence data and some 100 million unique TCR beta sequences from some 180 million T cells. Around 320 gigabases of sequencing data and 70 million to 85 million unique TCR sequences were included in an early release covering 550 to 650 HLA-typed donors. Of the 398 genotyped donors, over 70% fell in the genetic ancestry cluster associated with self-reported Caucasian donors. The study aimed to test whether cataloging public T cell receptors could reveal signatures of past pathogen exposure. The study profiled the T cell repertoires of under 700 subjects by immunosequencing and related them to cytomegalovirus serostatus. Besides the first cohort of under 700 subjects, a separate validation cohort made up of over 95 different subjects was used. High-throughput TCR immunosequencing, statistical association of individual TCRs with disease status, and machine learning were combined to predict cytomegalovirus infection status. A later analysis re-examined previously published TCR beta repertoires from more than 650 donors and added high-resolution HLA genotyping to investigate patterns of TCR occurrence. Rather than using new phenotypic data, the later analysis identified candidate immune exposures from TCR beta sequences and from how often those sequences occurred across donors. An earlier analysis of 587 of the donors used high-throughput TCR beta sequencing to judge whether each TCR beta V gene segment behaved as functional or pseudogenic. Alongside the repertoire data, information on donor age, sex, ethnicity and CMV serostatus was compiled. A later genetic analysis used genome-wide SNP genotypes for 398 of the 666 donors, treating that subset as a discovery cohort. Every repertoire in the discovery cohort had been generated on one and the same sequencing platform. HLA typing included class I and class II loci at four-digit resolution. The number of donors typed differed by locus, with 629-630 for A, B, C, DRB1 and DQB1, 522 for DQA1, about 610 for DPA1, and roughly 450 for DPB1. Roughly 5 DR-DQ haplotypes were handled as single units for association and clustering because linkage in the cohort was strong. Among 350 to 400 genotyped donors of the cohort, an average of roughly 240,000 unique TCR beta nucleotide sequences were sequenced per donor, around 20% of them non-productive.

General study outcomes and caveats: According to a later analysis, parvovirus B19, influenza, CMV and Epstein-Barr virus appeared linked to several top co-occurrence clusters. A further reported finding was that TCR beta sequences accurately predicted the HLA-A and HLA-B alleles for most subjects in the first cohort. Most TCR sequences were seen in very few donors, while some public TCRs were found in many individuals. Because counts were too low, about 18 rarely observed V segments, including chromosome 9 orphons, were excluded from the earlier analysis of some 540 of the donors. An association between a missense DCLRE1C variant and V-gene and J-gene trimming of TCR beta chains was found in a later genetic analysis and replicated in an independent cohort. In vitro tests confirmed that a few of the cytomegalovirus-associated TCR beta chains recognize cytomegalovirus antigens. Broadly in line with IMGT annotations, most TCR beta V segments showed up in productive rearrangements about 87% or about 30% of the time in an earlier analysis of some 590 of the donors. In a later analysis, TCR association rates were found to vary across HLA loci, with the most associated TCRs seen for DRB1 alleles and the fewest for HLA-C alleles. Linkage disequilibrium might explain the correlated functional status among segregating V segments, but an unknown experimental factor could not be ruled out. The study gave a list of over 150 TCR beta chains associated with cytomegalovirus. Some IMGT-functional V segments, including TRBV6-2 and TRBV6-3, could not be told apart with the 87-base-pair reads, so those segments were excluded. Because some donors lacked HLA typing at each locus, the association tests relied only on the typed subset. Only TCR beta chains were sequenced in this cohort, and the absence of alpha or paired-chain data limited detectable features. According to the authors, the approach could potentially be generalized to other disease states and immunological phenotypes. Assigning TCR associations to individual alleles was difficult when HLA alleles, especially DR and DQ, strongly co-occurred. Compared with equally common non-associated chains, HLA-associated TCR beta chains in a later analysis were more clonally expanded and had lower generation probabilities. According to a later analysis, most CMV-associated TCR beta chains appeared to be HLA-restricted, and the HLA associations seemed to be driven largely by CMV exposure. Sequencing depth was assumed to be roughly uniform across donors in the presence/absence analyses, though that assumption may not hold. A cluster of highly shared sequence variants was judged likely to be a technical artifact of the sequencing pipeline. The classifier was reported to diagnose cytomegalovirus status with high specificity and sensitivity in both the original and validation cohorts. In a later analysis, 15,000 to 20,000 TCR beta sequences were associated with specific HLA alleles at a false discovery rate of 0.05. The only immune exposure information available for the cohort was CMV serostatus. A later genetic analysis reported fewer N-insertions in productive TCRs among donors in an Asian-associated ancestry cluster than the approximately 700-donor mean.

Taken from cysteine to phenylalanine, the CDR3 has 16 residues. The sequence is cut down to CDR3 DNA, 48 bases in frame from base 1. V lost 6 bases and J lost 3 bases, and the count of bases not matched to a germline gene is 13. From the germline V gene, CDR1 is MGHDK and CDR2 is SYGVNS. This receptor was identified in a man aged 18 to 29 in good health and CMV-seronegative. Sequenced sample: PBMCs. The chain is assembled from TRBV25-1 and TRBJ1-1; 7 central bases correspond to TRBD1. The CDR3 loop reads CASRRGGRQGDTEAFF. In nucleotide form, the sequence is TGTGCCAGCAGAAGAGGGGGACGACAGGGTGACACTGAAGCTTTCTTT.